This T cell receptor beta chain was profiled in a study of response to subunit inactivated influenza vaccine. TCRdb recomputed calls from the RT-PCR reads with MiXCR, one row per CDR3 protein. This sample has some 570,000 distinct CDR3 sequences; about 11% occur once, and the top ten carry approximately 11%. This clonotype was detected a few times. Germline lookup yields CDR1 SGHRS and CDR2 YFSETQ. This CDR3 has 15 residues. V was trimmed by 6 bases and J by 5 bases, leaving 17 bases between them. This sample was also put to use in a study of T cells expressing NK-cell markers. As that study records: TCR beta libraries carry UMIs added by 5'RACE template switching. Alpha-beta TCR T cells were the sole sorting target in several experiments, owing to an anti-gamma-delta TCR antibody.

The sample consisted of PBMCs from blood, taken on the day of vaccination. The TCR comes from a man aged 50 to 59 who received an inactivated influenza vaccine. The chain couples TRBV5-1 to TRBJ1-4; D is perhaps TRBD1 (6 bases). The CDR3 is CASTLGGDRNEKLFF. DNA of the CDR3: TGCGCCAGCACCCTCGGGGGCGACAGAAATGAAAAACTGTTTTTT.